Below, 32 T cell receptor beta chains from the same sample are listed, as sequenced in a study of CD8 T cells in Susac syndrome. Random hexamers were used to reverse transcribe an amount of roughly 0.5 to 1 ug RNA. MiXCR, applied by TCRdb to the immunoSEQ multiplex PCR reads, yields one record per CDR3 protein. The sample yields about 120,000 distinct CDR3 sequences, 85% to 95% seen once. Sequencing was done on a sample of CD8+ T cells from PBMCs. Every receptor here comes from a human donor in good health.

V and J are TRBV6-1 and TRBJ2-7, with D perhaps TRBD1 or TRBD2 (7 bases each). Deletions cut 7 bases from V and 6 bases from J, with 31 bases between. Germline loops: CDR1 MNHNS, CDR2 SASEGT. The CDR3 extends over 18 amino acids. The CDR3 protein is CASIILSRGRECWGEQYF. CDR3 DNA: TGTGCCAGCATCATACTTTCGAGGGGGCGGGAGTGCTGGGGCGAGCAGTACTTC.

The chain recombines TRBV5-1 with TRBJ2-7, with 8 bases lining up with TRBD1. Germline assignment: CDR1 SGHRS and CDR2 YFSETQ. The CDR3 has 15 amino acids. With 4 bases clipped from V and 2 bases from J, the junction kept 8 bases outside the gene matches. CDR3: CASSTGQGSPYEQYF. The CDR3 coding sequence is TGCGCCAGCAGCACTGGACAGGGTAGTCCCTACGAGCAGTACTTC.

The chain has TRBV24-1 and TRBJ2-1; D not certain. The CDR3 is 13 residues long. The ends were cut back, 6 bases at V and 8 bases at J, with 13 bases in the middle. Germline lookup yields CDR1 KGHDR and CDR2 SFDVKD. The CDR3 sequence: CATSRHLSDEQFF. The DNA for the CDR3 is TGTGCCACCAGTAGGCATTTAAGTGATGAGCAGTTCTTC.

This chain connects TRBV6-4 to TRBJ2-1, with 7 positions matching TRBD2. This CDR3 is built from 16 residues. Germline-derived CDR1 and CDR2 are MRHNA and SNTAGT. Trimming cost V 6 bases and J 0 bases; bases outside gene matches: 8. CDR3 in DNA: TGTGCCAGCAGCGTACTAGCGTTTAGCTCCTACAATGAGCAGTTCTTC. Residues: CASSVLAFSSYNEQFF.

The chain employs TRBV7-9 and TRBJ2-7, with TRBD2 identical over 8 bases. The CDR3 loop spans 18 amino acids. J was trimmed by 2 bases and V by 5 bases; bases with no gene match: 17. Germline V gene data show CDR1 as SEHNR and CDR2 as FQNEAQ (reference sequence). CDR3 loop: CASSPPTPDGRAPYEQYF. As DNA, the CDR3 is TGTGCCAGCAGCCCACCCACGCCTGACGGGAGGGCCCCCTACGAGCAGTACTTC.

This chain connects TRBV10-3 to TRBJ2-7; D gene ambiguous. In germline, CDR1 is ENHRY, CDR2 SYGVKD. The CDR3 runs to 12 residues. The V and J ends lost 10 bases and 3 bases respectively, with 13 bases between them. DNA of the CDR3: TGTGCCACTCGAATGACGGACTACGAGCAGTACTTC. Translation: CATRMTDYEQYF.

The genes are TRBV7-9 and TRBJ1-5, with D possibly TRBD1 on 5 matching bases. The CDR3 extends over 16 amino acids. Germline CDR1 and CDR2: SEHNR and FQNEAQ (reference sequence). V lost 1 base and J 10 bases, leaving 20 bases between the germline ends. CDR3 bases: TGTGCCAGCAGCTTAGTTCGGGGCCGAGGCCCCAGCCCCCAGCATTTT. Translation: CASSLVRGRGPSPQHF.

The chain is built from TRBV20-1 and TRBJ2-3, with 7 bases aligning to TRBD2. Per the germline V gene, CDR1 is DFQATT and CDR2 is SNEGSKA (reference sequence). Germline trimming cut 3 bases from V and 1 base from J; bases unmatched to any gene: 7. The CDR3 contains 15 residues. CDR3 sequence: CSASRPSGGTDTQYF. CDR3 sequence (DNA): TGCAGTGCTAGTCGGCCTAGCGGAGGCACAGATACGCAGTATTTT.

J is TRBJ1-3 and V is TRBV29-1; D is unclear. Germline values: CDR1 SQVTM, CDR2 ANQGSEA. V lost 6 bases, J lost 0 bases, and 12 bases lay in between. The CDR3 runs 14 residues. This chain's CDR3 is CSVRVGHSGNTIYF. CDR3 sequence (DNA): TGCAGCGTCCGGGTAGGGCACTCTGGAAACACCATATATTTT.

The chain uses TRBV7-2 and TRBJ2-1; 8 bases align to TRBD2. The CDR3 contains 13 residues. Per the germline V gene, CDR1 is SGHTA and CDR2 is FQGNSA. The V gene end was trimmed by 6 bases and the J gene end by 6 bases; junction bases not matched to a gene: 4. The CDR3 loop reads CASSRTSSNEQFF. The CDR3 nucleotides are TGTGCCAGCAGTCGGACTAGCTCCAATGAGCAGTTCTTC. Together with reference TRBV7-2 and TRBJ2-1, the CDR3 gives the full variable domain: GAGVSQSPSNKVTEKGKDVELRCDPISGHTALYWYRQSLGQGLEFLIYFQGNSAPDKSGLPSDRFSAERTGGSVSTLTIQRTQQEDSAVYLCASSRTSSNEQFFGPGTRLTVL.

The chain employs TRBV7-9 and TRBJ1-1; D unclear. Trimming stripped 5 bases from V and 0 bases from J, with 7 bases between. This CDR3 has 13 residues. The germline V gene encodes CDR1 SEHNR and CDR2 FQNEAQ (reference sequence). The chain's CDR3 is CASSDGMNTEAFF. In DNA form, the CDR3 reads TGTGCCAGCAGCGACGGGATGAACACTGAAGCTTTCTTT.

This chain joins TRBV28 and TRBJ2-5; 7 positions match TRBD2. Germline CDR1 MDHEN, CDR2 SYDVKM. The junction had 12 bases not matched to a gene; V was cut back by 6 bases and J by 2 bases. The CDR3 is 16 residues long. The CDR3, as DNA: TGTGCCAGCAGCAAGGGGAGGGGACCCAAGCAAGAGACCCAGTACTTC. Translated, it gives CASSKGRGPKQETQYF.

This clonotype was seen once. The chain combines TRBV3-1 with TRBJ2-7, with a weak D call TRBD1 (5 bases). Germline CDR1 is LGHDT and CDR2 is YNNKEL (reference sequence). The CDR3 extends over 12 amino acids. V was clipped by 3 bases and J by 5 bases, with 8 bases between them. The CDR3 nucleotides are TGTGCCAGCAGCCAGACAGAGGACGAGCAGTACTTC. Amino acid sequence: CASSQTEDEQYF.

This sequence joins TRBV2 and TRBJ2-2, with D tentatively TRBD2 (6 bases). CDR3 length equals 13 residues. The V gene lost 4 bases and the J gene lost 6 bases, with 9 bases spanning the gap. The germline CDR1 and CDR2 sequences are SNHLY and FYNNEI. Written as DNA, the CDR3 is TGTGCCAGCAGTGTTACTAGCCCCGGGGAGCTGTTTTTT. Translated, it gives CASSVTSPGELFF.

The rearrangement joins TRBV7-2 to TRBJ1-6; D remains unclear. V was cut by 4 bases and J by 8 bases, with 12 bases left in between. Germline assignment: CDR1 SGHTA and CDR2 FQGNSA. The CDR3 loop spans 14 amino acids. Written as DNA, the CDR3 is TGTGCCAGCAGCTCAAATCCCGGGGATTCACCCCTCCACTTT. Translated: CASSSNPGDSPLHF.

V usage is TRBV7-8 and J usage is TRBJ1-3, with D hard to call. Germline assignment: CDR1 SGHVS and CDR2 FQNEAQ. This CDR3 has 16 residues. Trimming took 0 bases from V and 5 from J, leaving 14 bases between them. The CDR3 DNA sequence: TGTGCCAGCAGCTTAGCGGGCGGTTTTGGTCGAAACACCATATATTTT. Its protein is CASSLAGGFGRNTIYF.

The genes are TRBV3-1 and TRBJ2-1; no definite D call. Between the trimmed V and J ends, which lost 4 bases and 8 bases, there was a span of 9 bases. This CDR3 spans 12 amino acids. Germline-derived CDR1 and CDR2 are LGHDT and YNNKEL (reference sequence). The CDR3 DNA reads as TGTGCCAGCAGCCCCCATAGGGATGAGCAGTTCTTC. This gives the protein CASSPHRDEQFF.

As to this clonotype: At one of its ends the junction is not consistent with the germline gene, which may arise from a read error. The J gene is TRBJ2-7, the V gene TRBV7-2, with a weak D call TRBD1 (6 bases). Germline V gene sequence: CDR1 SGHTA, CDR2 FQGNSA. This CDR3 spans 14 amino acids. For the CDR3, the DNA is TGTGCCAGCGGCTTAAGGACAGCATCCTACGAGCAGTACTTC. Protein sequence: CASGLRTASYEQYF.

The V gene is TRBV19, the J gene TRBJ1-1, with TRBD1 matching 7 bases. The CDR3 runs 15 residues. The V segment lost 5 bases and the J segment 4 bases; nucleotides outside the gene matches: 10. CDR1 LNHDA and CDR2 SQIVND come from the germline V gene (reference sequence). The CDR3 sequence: CASSPRSGGFTEAFF. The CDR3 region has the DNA TGTGCCAGTAGTCCCCGATCAGGGGGTTTCACTGAAGCTTTCTTT. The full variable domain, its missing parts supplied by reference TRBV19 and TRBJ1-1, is DGGITQSPKYLFRKEGQNVTLSCEQNLNHDAMYWYRQDPGQGLRLIYYSQIVNDFQKGDIAEGYSVSREKKESFPLTVTSAQKNPTAFYLCASSPRSGGFTEAFFGQGTRLTVV.

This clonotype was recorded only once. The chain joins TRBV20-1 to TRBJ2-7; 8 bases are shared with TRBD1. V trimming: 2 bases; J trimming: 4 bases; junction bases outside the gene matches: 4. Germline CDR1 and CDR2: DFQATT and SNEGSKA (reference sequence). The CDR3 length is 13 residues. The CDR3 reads CSARQGARYEQYF. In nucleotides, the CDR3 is TGCAGTGCTAGACAGGGGGCTAGGTACGAGCAGTACTTC.

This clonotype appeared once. CDR3 in amino acids: CASSLGRGVNTEAFF. The DNA for the CDR3 is TGTGCCAGCAGCTTGGGACGGGGAGTGAACACTGAAGCTTTCTTT. V and J are TRBV5-6 and TRBJ1-1; D is unclear. The CDR3 totals 15 residues. Trimming stripped 0 bases from V and 0 bases from J, with 9 bases between. CDR1 is SGHDT, CDR2 YYEEEE, per germline.

The CDR3, as DNA: TGTGCCATCAAGGATGACAGATTAGCCAACGTCCTGACTTTC. This sequence encodes CAIKDDRLANVLTF. The rearrangement joins TRBV10-3 to TRBJ2-6, with a weak D call TRBD1 (5 bases). In germline, CDR1 is ENHRY, CDR2 SYGVKD. This CDR3 has 14 residues. Trimming cost V 7 bases and J 7 bases, with 14 bases left between them.

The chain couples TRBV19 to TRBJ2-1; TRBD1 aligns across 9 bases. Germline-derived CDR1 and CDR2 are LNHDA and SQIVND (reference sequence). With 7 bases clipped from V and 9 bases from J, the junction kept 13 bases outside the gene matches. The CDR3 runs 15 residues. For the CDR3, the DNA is TGTGCCAGTACCACAGGGGGCGCCTTGTTCAGTGAGCAGTTCTTC. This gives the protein CASTTGGALFSEQFF.

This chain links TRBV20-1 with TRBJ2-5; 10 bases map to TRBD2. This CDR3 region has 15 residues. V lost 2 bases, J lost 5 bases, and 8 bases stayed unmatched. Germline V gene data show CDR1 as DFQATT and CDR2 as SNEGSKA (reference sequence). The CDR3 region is CSARLIAGGRETQYF. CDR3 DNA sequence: TGCAGTGCTAGACTGATAGCGGGGGGCCGGGAGACCCAGTACTTC.

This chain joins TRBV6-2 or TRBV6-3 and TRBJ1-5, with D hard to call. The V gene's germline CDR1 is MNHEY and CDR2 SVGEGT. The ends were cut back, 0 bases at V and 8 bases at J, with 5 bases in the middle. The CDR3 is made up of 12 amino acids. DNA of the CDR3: TGTGCCAGCAGTTACTCGATGGAGCCCCAGCATTTT. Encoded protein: CASSYSMEPQHF.

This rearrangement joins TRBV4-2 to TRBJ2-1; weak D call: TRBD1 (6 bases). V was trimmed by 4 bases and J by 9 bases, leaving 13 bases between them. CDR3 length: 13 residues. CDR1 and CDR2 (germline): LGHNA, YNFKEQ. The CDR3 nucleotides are TGTGCCAGCAGCCTTGGACAGACAAGTGAGCAGTTCTTC. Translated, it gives CASSLGQTSEQFF.

The DNA of the CDR3 is TGCAGTGCTACTAGCGGGGTACCCACAGATACGCAGTATTTT. This sequence encodes CSATSGVPTDTQYF. This chain uses TRBV20-1 with TRBJ2-3; 9 positions match TRBD2. Germline V lookup: CDR1 DFQATT, CDR2 SNEGSKA (reference sequence). This CDR3 has 14 residues. Germline trimming cut 4 bases from V and 2 bases from J; bases unmatched to any gene: 4.

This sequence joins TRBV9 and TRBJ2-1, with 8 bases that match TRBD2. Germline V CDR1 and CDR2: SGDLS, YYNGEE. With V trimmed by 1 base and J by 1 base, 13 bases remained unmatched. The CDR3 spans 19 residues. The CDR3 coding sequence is TGTGCCAGCAGCGTATCCCACCAGACTAGCGTATGGTCCTACAATGAGCAGTTCTTC. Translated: CASSVSHQTSVWSYNEQFF. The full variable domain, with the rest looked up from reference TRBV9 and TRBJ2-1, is DSGVTQTPKHLITATGQRVTLRCSPRSGDLSVYWYQQSLDQGLQFLIQYYNGEERAKGNILERFSAQQFPDLHSELNLSSLELGDSALYFCASSVSHQTSVWSYNEQFFGPGTRLTVL.

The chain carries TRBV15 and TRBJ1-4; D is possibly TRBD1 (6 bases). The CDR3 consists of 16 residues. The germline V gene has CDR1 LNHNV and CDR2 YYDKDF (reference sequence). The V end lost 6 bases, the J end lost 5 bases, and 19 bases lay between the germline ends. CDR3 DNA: TGTGCCACCAGTCCCCAGGGGTGGGGTACAAATGAAAAACTGTTTTTT. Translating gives CATSPQGWGTNEKLFF. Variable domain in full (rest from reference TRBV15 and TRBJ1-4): DAMVIQNPRYQVTQFGKPVTLSCSQTLNHNVMYWYQQKSSQAPKLLFHYYDKDFNNEADTPDNFQSRRPNTSFCFLDIRSPGLGDTAMYLCATSPQGWGTNEKLFFGSGTQLSVL.

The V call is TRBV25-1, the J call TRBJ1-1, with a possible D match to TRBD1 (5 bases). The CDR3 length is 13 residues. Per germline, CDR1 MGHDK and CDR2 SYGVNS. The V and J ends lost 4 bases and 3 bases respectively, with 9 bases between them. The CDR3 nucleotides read TGTGCCAGCAGTGGTCCGGGGCACACTGAAGCTTTCTTT. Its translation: CASSGPGHTEAFF.

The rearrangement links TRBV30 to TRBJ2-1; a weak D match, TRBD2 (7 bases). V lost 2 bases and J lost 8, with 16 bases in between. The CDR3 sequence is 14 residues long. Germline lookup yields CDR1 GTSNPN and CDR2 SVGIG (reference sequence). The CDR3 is CAWSLTGAGHEQFF. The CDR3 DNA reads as TGTGCCTGGAGTTTGACAGGAGCGGGGCATGAGCAGTTCTTC.

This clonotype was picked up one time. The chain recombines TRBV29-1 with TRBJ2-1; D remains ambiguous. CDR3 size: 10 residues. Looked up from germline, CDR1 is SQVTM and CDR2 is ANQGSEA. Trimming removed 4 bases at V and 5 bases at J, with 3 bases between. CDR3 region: CSVGNNEQFF. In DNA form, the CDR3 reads TGCAGCGTTGGGAACAATGAGCAGTTCTTC.